This T cell receptor beta chain came from a study of regulatory T cells in long-lasting Graves disease. The V end lost 1 base, the J end lost 5 bases, and 17 bases lay between the germline ends. CDR3 length: 16 amino acids. Germline V gene sequence: CDR1 SGHVS, CDR2 FQNEAQ. Combining iRepertoire HTBI primers with Arm-PCR of CDR3 regions, the authors built TCR beta libraries. TCRdb reprocessed the multiplex PCR reads via MiXCR and lists one record per CDR3 protein. This table has over 500,000 distinct CDR3 sequences, 16% appearing once. In this sample, this clonotype turned up many times. What it binds is unknown. Findings of the study overall: Persistent patients shared more public clonotypes (under 3,000) than newly diagnosed patients (over 900).

Described time point: newly diagnosed GD, antithyroid drugs for less than 3 months. Extracted RNA from PBMCs served as the source of the TCR library. The same sample was also studied in work on T cells in Graves' hyperthyroidism and ophthalmopathy. From that study: TCR CDR3 underwent first-round RT-PCR with the HTBI primer set. Ophthalmopathy and stable hyperthyroidism were told apart by a 13 V-J model.

The sequenced sample was peripheral blood mononuclear cells (PBMCs), obtained at new diagnosis, from a patient treated with antithyroid drugs. V and J are TRBV7-8 and TRBJ1-1, with D possibly matching TRBD1 (6 bases). This sequence originates from a woman in her twenties or thirties with Graves disease. The CDR3 coding sequence is TGTGCCAGCAGCTTAGACTACGTCGGGGGCGCGACTGAAGCTTTCTTT. It is translated as CASSLDYVGGATEAFF.